The sequence of this T cell receptor beta chain was determined in a study of T cells after yellow fever vaccination. Overall study findings and caveats: Most primary-vaccination clones recurred post-booster (approximately 96% CD4, 88% CD8). Some clonotypes, a small share, were shared between CD4 and CD8 compartments. FACS-sorted repertoires could contain abundant clonotypes contaminating from the bulk population.

This clonotype was recorded many times. Its antigen is undetermined. Trimming pared 2 bases from V and 0 bases from J, leaving 11 bases between. The CDR3 is 15 amino acids. Germline loops: CDR1 SGDLS, CDR2 YYNGEE. They built TCR cDNA with 5'RACE template switching, a step that put in a universal primer site and UMIs. TCRdb analysed the 5' RACE reads with MiXCR anew, one entry per CDR3 protein. The sample lists around 230,000 distinct CDR3 sequences; less than 7.5% were seen once. The sample was CD4+ T cells sorted from PBMCs, taken on the day of the yellow fever booster vaccination. The clonotype comes from a man in his thirties or forties who received the YFV17D yellow fever vaccine. The rearrangement links TRBV9 to TRBJ1-2; a weak D match, TRBD1 (6 bases). The CDR3 coding sequence is TGTGCCAGCAGCGTCGGACAGCTACCTAACTATGGCTACACCTTC. Translating it yields CASSVGQLPNYGYTF.